The rows below give T cell receptor beta chains drawn from one sample of a study of blood T cell repertoires in COVID-19. TCRdb keeps only in-frame clones here, not all; method: immunoSEQ multiplex PCR. Among hundreds of thousands of clones, around 88% were seen once, and the ten largest hold 10% to 15%. The sample comprised peripheral blood. These receptors all come from a woman between 50 and 59 years old with COVID-19, enrolled during active disease. Each CDR3 is given with its conserved first and last residue. The D gene is left open where the match is weak.

TRBV24-1,.,TRBJ2-5,CATSNQGRGETQYF
TRBV7-2,TRBD2,TRBJ2-3,CASSLGSGGRTDTQYF
TRBV27,TRBD2,TRBJ2-7,CASSLLARGAYEQYF
TRBV7-2,.,TRBJ1-6,CASGLSGYNSPLHF
TRBV9,.,TRBJ2-7,CASSVGRTSYEQYF
TRBV9,.,TRBJ1-4,CASSARPGTNEKLFF
TRBV19,.,TRBJ1-4,CACGNSNEKLFF
TRBV19,TRBD1,TRBJ1-4,CASSGRGPPSDEKLFF
TRBV25-1,TRBD1,TRBJ2-1,CASSEYRGQGAINEQFF
TRBV2,TRBD1,TRBJ1-3,CATPGQGGSGRSGNTIYF
TRBV28,.,TRBJ1-5,CASSNVGGGNQPQHF
TRBV9,TRBD1,TRBJ1-2,CASSPTGEGYGYTF
TRBV4-2,TRBD2,TRBJ2-3,CASSQDLGLAVSTDTQYF
TRBV3-1/TRBV3-2,.,TRBJ1-1,CASSPLWGGTEAFF
TRBV9,.,TRBJ1-3,CASNREISGNTIYF
TRBV29-1,.,TRBJ1-5,CSAAGWGNQPQHF
TRBV7-3,TRBD2,TRBJ2-1,CASSLNPRGGPGHEQFF
TRBV7-9,.,TRBJ1-6,CASSLAGNTESSYNSPLHF
TRBV15,.,TRBJ1-4,CATSRLLGQNEKLFF
TRBV5-1,TRBD2,TRBJ2-7,CASSAGGGSYEQYF
TRBV7-2,.,TRBJ1-1,CASSRRSDTEAFF
TRBV11-2,TRBD2,TRBJ2-1,CASRVTSGGFNEQFF
TRBV20-1,.,TRBJ1-2,CSAPRLRGYTF
TRBV19,TRBD1,TRBJ2-7,CASSQGTGSSYEQYF
TRBV3-1/TRBV3-2,.,TRBJ2-1,CASSQGGDKQFF
TRBV6-5,TRBD1,TRBJ1-2,CARSQGAGGYTF
TRBV11-2,.,TRBJ2-1,CASSSSVLAGNEQFF
TRBV2,TRBD1,TRBJ2-2,CASRAGQGYYWAGELFF
TRBV3-1/TRBV3-2,TRBD1,TRBJ2-7,CASSSTPGQGATYEQYF
TRBV5-8,.,TRBJ1-5,CASSPLILSNQPQHF
TRBV5-4,TRBD1,TRBJ2-2,CASSADRVTTGELFF
TRBV6-5,TRBD1,TRBJ1-4,CASRGTVEKLFF
TRBV9,TRBD1,TRBJ2-2,CASSFYPGQTNTGELFF
TRBV19,.,TRBJ1-5,CASSMGKIGQFQPQHF
TRBV10-3,TRBD1,TRBJ2-5,CAISETLPGQGTIGETQYF
TRBV28,TRBD1,TRBJ1-4,CASSSGDRANEKLFF
TRBV28,.,TRBJ1-5,CASSLARNNQPQHF
TRBV12-3/TRBV12-4,.,TRBJ2-1,CASRPDNNEQFF
TRBV4-1,.,TRBJ1-5,CASSRAERADQPQHF
TRBV6-4,.,TRBJ2-3,CASSWGGGTDTQYF
TRBV19,TRBD1,TRBJ1-2,CASSISQGARYGYTF
TRBV7-9,TRBD1,TRBJ1-2,CASSLNRWDSYGYTF
TRBV30,TRBD1,TRBJ1-1,CAWSEGTGGTAFF
TRBV9,.,TRBJ2-3,CASSAADTQYF
TRBV27,TRBD2,TRBJ2-2,CASTLGAGGIGGELFF